These 24 T cell receptor beta chains share one sample of origin, sequenced in a study of blood T cells in healthy people across ages. Combining a sample-barcoded 5' primer with a J-beta primer mix, a second PCR ran for roughly 6 to 12 cycles. TCRdb recomputed calls from the 5' RACE reads with MiXCR, one row per CDR3 protein. The sample has more than 800,000 distinct CDR3 sequences, under 45% seen once; the top ten hold over 15%. Sequenced material: blood. The origin of the receptors is a woman between 55 and 75 years old in good health.

The chain carries TRBV11-2 and TRBJ1-1; D gene uncertain. CDR1 and CDR2 from the germline V gene are SGHAT and FQNNGV. Trimming took off 6 bases at V and 8 bases at J, with 16 bases between the two ends. The CDR3 runs 13 residues. The CDR3 bases are TGTGCCAGCAGAGTAGATTGGCGGGGAGAAGCTTTCTTT. Protein product: CASRVDWRGEAFF.

As for this clonotype: A much more abundant neighbour one base away suggests this may be a read error. The J gene is TRBJ2-5, the V gene TRBV27; 8 bases line up with TRBD1. Matching the DNA end better, TRBJ2-7 makes the J call doubtful. The CDR3 consists of 15 residues. Germline CDR1 is MNHEY and CDR2 is SMNVEV (reference sequence). CDR3 nucleotide sequence: TGTGCCAGCAGTTGGAAGGGACAGGCGGCCTACGAGCAGTACTTC. Translated: CASSWKGQAAYEQYF.

This clonotype has just a few counts. The V and J genes are TRBV18 and TRBJ2-5, with D possibly TRBD1 on 6 matching bases. Germline assignment: CDR1 KGHSH and CDR2 LQKENI. V lost 2 bases to trimming and J lost 4 bases, with 11 bases between them. There are 14 residues in the CDR3. CDR3 DNA sequence: TGTGCCAGCTCACCATCAGGACAGATAGAGACCCAGTACTTC. This gives the protein CASSPSGQIETQYF.

The chain links TRBV10-3 to TRBJ1-2; perhaps TRBD1 as D (6 bases). The germline V gene has CDR1 ENHRY and CDR2 SYGVKD. V was pared by 0 bases and J by 1 base, with 15 bases between. The CDR3 covers 17 residues. CDR3 DNA: TGTGCCATCAGTGAGTCAGGGGGAGCAGGCTATAACTATGGCTACACCTTC. Translating it yields CAISESGGAGYNYGYTF.

The chain has TRBV20-1 and TRBJ2-1, with 7 bases fitting TRBD2. V was pared by 6 bases and J by 13 bases, with 15 bases of the junction left unmatched. CDR3 length equals 13 residues. Germline V lookup: CDR1 DFQATT, CDR2 SNEGSKA (reference sequence). The CDR3 DNA sequence: TGCAGTGCCCGAGCGGGATCCTTGGAGACCCAGTTCTTC. Translation gives CSARAGSLETQFF.

This clonotype was seen a few times. This CDR3 reads CSATDRGLGETQYF. The CDR3 nucleotides read TGCAGTGCTACGGACAGGGGGTTAGGGGAGACCCAGTACTTC. V and J are TRBV20-1 and TRBJ2-5, with TRBD1 matching over 10 bases. Losses at the gene ends were 4 bases for V and 5 bases for J; bases not matched to a gene: 7. CDR1 DFQATT and CDR2 SNEGSKA come from the germline V gene (reference sequence). The CDR3 is 14 amino acids.

This clonotype was picked up a small number of times. The genes are TRBV12-1 and TRBJ2-5. TRBV12-1 is flagged as a pseudogene. The CDR3 runs to 14 residues. The DNA of the CDR3 is TGTGCCAGCAGCTCCACCCGTACACAAGAGACCCAGTACTTC. This codes for CASSSTRTQETQYF.

The V call is TRBV11-2, the J call TRBJ2-3, with D unresolved. The CDR3 contains 14 residues. V gave up 3 bases and J gave up 6 bases, with 13 bases separating them. Germline V gene data show CDR1 as SGHAT and CDR2 as FQNNGV. The CDR3 nucleotides are TGTGCCAGCAGCTTTAAGAGGAGCTTGGATACGCAGTATTTT. Amino acid sequence: CASSFKRSLDTQYF.

The V and J genes are TRBV7-9 and TRBJ2-1; a weak D match, TRBD2 (6 bases). Germline V gene lookup returns CDR1 SEHNR and CDR2 FQNEAQ (reference sequence). There are 15 residues in the CDR3. V shed 5 bases and J shed 6 bases, with 17 bases lying between them. The chain's CDR3 is CASSRRESSVNEQFF. CDR3 in DNA: TGTGCCAGCAGCCGGAGGGAGTCCTCCGTCAATGAGCAGTTCTTC. The whole variable domain, filled in from reference TRBV7-9 and TRBJ2-1, reads DTGVSQNPRHKITKRGQNVTFRCDPISEHNRLYWYRQTLGQGPEFLTYFQNEAQLEKSRLLSDRFSAERPKGSFSTLEIQRTEQGDSAMYLCASSRRESSVNEQFFGPGTRLTVL.

This chain uses TRBV4-1 with TRBJ1-2; D not certain. Germline loops: CDR1 MGHRA, CDR2 YSYEKL. This CDR3 has 15 residues. Trimming removed 1 base from V and 0 bases from J, with 9 bases in between. The CDR3 spells CASSQGRRTNYGYTF. CDR3 in DNA: TGCGCCAGCAGCCAAGGGCGACGGACTAACTATGGCTACACCTTC.

This clonotype showed up just a few times. The V gene is TRBV27, the J gene TRBJ2-7; 8 bases match TRBD1. Unmatched junction bases numbered 15, after V lost 5 bases and J lost 3 bases. Germline lookup yields CDR1 MNHEY and CDR2 SMNVEV (reference sequence). There are 17 residues in the CDR3. DNA for the CDR3: TGTGCCAGCAGTAAAAGAGCCGTTGGACAGGGACACTACGAGCAGTACTTC. Its translation: CASSKRAVGQGHYEQYF.

The chain joins TRBV29-1 to TRBJ2-3; TRBD2 matches 7 bases. V was clipped by 3 bases and J by 6 bases; unmatched bases: 9. Germline CDR1 and CDR2: SQVTM and ANQGSEA. This CDR3 has 14 residues. CDR3 nucleotides: TGCAGCGTTGACGTGAGCGGGATGAGGGATACGCAGTATTTT. It translates to CSVDVSGMRDTQYF.

The V gene is TRBV11-2, the J gene TRBJ2-1; TRBD2 matches 10 bases. The germline gives CDR1 SGHAT, CDR2 FQNNGV. After removal of 4 bases from V and 0 bases from J, the junction contained 9 bases not matched to a gene. The CDR3 extends over 18 amino acids. CDR3: CASSSSRLAGSSYNEQFF. The CDR3 bases are TGTGCCAGCAGCTCTTCTAGACTAGCGGGTAGCTCCTACAATGAGCAGTTCTTC. The variable domain in full, with the rest retrieved from reference TRBV11-2 and TRBJ2-1, is EAGVAQSPRYKIIEKRQSVAFWCNPISGHATLYWYQQILGQGPKLLIQFQNNGVVDDSQLPKDRFSAERLKGVDSTLKIQPAKLEDSAVYLCASSSSRLAGSSYNEQFFGPGTRLTVL.

This clonotype was seen more than once but under ten times. This chain links TRBV12-3 or TRBV12-4 with TRBJ2-1, with 8 bases aligning to TRBD1. The CDR3 loop spans 18 amino acids. V gave up 7 bases and J gave up 4 bases; unmatched junction bases: 18. CDR3 nucleotides: TGTGCCAGCAAACAGGGGGTCAGAGGTCACGGAGAGTACAATGAGCAGTTCTTC. Protein: CASKQGVRGHGEYNEQFF.

A few counts support this clonotype. The gene calls are TRBV6-5 and TRBJ2-1; a weak D match, TRBD2 (6 bases). V was clipped by 4 bases and J by 5 bases, with 12 bases between them. The CDR3 has 14 residues. In germline, CDR1 is MNHEY, CDR2 SVGAGI. The CDR3 loop reads CASSFPGVNNEQFF. The CDR3 nucleotides are TGTGCCAGCAGTTTCCCGGGAGTTAACAATGAGCAGTTCTTC.

The chain uses TRBV29-1 and TRBJ2-2; D uncertain. From germline, CDR1 is SQVTM and CDR2 ANQGSEA. The CDR3 sequence is 11 residues long. The V gene lost 7 bases and the J gene lost 6 bases, with 9 bases spanning the gap. The CDR3: CSAGPPGELFF. The CDR3 region has the DNA TGCAGCGCTGGGCCCCCCGGGGAGCTGTTTTTT.

This clonotype was detected many times. The chain links TRBV5-1 to TRBJ2-3; 7 bases fit TRBD2. There are 16 residues in the CDR3. The trim removed 0 bases at V and 0 bases at J, leaving 4 bases unmatched. Germline V gene lookup returns CDR1 SGHRS and CDR2 YFSETQ. In DNA, the CDR3 is TGCGCCAGCAGCTTGGGACTAGCCCGCAGCACAGATACGCAGTATTTT. Protein: CASSLGLARSTDTQYF.

The V gene is TRBV27, the J gene TRBJ2-1; TRBD2 is a possible D gene (7 bases). The V end lost 4 bases, the J end lost 7 bases, and 23 bases lay between the germline ends. Germline V gene sequence: CDR1 MNHEY, CDR2 SMNVEV (reference sequence). The CDR3 totals 17 residues. CDR3 in amino acids: CASSSPGRRGGVNEQFF. CDR3 bases: TGTGCCAGCAGTTCCCCCGGCCGTAGGGGGGGGGTGAATGAGCAGTTCTTC.

There are a few counts of this clonotype. V and J are TRBV7-2 and TRBJ1-5, with a weak D call TRBD1 (6 bases). Germline V CDR1 and CDR2: SGHTA, FQGNSA. The CDR3 extends over 17 amino acids. V was clipped by 2 bases and J by 0 bases, with 14 bases between them. CDR3 in DNA: TGTGCCAGCAGCTTATCAGGAGGGGGTTATAGCAATCAGCCCCAGCATTTT. Its translation: CASSLSGGGYSNQPQHF.

This clonotype was observed a few times. The CDR3 loop is CASRVTSGSGNEQFF. The CDR3 bases are TGTGCCAGCAGAGTGACTAGCGGGAGTGGTAATGAGCAGTTCTTC. The genes are TRBV6-5 and TRBJ2-1, with 12 bases that match TRBD2. The V segment lost 6 bases and the J segment 7 bases; nucleotides outside the gene matches: 7. Germline loops: CDR1 MNHEY, CDR2 SVGAGI. The CDR3 is 15 residues long.

In this sample, this clonotype turned up a few times. V usage is TRBV20-1 and J usage is TRBJ1-4, with TRBD1 matching over 8 bases. The germline gives CDR1 DFQATT, CDR2 SNEGSKA (reference sequence). This CDR3 is built from 13 residues. V lost 3 bases to trimming and J lost 7 bases; unmatched junction nucleotides: 4. The CDR3 is CSASGQGAEKLFF. The CDR3 bases are TGCAGTGCTAGTGGACAGGGCGCTGAAAAACTGTTTTTT.

This chain uses TRBV6-2 or TRBV6-3 with TRBJ2-1; possible D gene TRBD1, 6 bases. This CDR3 contains 13 residues. With 6 bases removed from V and 7 bases from J, the gap between germline ends came to 13 bases. Germline assignment: CDR1 MNHEY and CDR2 SVGEGT. CDR3 bases: TGTGCCAGCAGAGATCAGGGGTGGAATGAGCAGTTCTTC. Its translation: CASRDQGWNEQFF.

The chain combines TRBV20-1 with TRBJ2-4; TRBD2 agrees at 8 bases. The CDR3 spans 15 residues. V dropped 5 bases and J dropped 2; count of bases not matched to a gene: 8. Germline values: CDR1 DFQATT, CDR2 SNEGSKA (reference sequence). In nucleotides, the CDR3 is TGCAGTGCTCCTGGTATAGCGGGATCCAAAAACATTCAGTACTTC. This encodes CSAPGIAGSKNIQYF.

The chain joins TRBV9 to TRBJ2-3; a weak D match, TRBD1 (7 bases). Germline V lookup: CDR1 SGDLS, CDR2 YYNGEE. The V end lost 7 bases, the J end lost 0 bases, and 9 bases lay between the germline ends. This CDR3 region has 13 residues. This CDR3 reads CASQGGSTDTQYF. The CDR3 region has the DNA TGTGCCAGCCAGGGGGGAAGCACAGATACGCAGTATTTT.